The rows below give T cell receptor beta chains drawn from one sample of a study of graft-versus-host responses after intestinal transplantation. No antigens are known for them. TCRdb keeps only in-frame clones here, not all; method: immunoSEQ multiplex PCR. The table records 86,000 or so clones, 85% to 95% of them present only once. The sample here was unstimulated CD8+ T cells sorted from spleen or lymph node cells, taken before intestinal transplant. The receptor source for this set is a human donor who received an intestinal transplant. Each CDR3 is given with its conserved first and last residue. Fields, in order: J gene, V gene, clone size, D gene, CDR3 protein, CDR3 DNA. The D gene is left open where the match is weak. Size tells how often a clone was seen (once, few, many) or the class of an expanded clone, and some rows leave it out.

>TRBJ2-7|TRBV6-6|NA|NA
CASSYSGPYEQYF
TGTGCCAGCAGTTATAGTGGGCCCTACGAGCAGTACTTC
>TRBJ2-1|TRBV7-2|NA|TRBD2
CASSLVESGGNEQFF
TGTGCCAGCAGCTTAGTGGAGTCGGGGGGCAATGAGCAGTTCTTC
>TRBJ2-7|TRBV5-1|NA|NA
CASSLESNDEQYF
TGCGCCAGCAGCTTGGAGTCTAACGACGAGCAGTACTTC
>TRBJ2-2|TRBV7-3|NA|NA
CASSPEGVEAGELFF
TGTGCCAGCAGCCCCGAGGGGGTGGAAGCCGGGGAGCTGTTTTTT
>TRBJ2-7|TRBV4-1|few|NA
CASSQVSGAGYEQYF
TGCGCCAGCAGCCAAGTTTCAGGCGCAGGCTACGAGCAGTACTTC
>TRBJ2-2|TRBV4-1|NA|NA
CASSQYRDTGELFF
TGCGCCAGCAGCCAATACAGGGACACCGGGGAGCTGTTTTTT
>TRBJ1-2|TRBV4-1|NA|NA
CASSPGGDYGYTF
TGTGCCAGCAGCCCCGGGGGTGACTATGGCTACACCTTC
>TRBJ2-2|TRBV7-9|NA|TRBD1
CASSLGQGGYTGELFF
TGTGCCAGCAGCTTAGGACAGGGGGGATACACCGGGGAGCTGTTTTTT
>TRBJ2-7|TRBV7-2|NA|TRBD1
CASSRTGGYEQYF
TGTGCCAGCAGTCGGACAGGGGGGTACGAGCAGTACTTC
>TRBJ1-3|TRBV4-1|NA|NA
CASSQALKGTITGNTIYF
TGCGCCAGCAGCCAAGCCCTTAAGGGGACCATCACTGGAAACACCATATATTTT
>TRBJ2-7|TRBV11-3|NA|NA
CASSFGQLSYEQYF
TGTGCCAGCAGCTTCGGGCAGCTTTCCTACGAGCAGTACTTC
>TRBJ2-1|TRBV7-6|NA|NA
CASSLAGSEQFF
TGTGCCAGCAGCTTAGCGGGGAGTGAGCAGTTCTTC